This entry describes one TCR beta chain. Other DNA sequences from this sample encode an identical CDR3 as well. The data stem from a study of blood T cell repertoires in COVID-19. Study-level information: Acute and convalescent COVID-19 specimens originated in the United States, Italy and Spain.

This CDR3 comprises 14 residues. The V gene end was trimmed by 6 bases and the J gene end by 7 bases; junction bases not matched to a gene: 8. Germline assignment: CDR1 KGHSH and CDR2 LQKENI. In the source study's methods: How many nucleated cells were present was estimated from reference gene primer amplification. Using immunoSEQ multiplex PCR, the repertoire was profiled, and TCRdb retains in-frame clones only, with some absent. D and trimming come from the DNA, and the V and J calls and clone size come from that table. This repertoire shows under 350,000 clones, approximately 83% found once; its top ten account for about 14%.

This sequence joins TRBV18 and TRBJ2-1; 8 bases agree with TRBD2. The sample comprised peripheral blood. This receptor was identified in a human donor in a cohort sampled during active COVID-19. In nucleotides, the CDR3 is TGTGCCAGCTCCCCCTCGCCGGGAGGGAATGAGCAGTTCTTC. This gives the protein CASSPSPGGNEQFF.